Following are 14 T cell receptor beta chains from one sample sequenced in a study of response to subunit inactivated influenza vaccine. MiXCR, run by TCRdb on the RT-PCR reads, gives a single entry per CDR3 protein. Here the sample spans around 710,000 distinct CDR3 sequences, approximately 14% being singletons. The sample in question was PBMCs from blood, obtained less than 15 days before vaccination. The receptors here all came from a man in his forties or fifties who received an inactivated influenza vaccine.

The chain couples TRBV12-3 or TRBV12-4 to TRBJ2-7; 9 bases match TRBD2. The CDR3 is 15 residues long. V lost 5 bases, J lost 6 bases, and 11 bases stayed unmatched. The CDR3, as DNA: TGTGCCAGCAGTGGGACTGCGGGGGGGCAGCGCGAGCAGTACTTC. Translated, it gives CASSGTAGGQREQYF.

This clonotype has only a few counts. The chain combines TRBV29-1 with TRBJ2-4; D possibly corresponds to TRBD1 (5 bases). Germline V lookup: CDR1 SQVTM, CDR2 ANQGSEA. Trimming stripped 5 bases from V and 9 bases from J, with 17 bases between. CDR3 length: 13 amino acids. CDR3 sequence: CSVRQPLESIQYF. For the CDR3, the DNA is TGCAGCGTTCGACAGCCCCTGGAGAGCATTCAGTACTTC.

The V gene is TRBV6-5, the J gene TRBJ1-1; no firm D call. Germline loops: CDR1 MNHEY, CDR2 SVGAGI. V lost 2 bases to trimming and J lost 6 bases, with 22 bases between them. The CDR3 is 17 residues long. The CDR3 here is CASSYPKTGTIEAEAFF. DNA of the CDR3: TGTGCCAGCAGTTACCCGAAAACGGGAACCATTGAGGCTGAAGCTTTCTTT.

The genes are TRBV11-2 and TRBJ2-5; D remains ambiguous. Germline assignment: CDR1 SGHAT and CDR2 FQNNGV. Trimming shortened V by 4 bases and J by 1 base, and 7 bases separated the two germline ends. The CDR3 covers 13 residues. The CDR3 spells CASSSRLQETQYF. The CDR3 region has the DNA TGTGCCAGCAGCTCTCGACTCCAAGAGACCCAGTACTTC.

This clonotype turned up a few times. J is TRBJ2-3 and V is TRBV12-3 or TRBV12-4; D possibly corresponds to TRBD2 (5 bases). V lost 5 bases, J lost 0 bases, and 12 bases lay in between. The CDR3 runs 15 residues. The CDR3 protein is CASSTQRSSTDTQYF. In DNA, the CDR3 is TGTGCCAGCAGTACCCAGCGGTCTAGCACAGATACGCAGTATTTT.

This sequence joins TRBV3-1 and TRBJ1-1; no firm D call. In germline, CDR1 is LGHDT, CDR2 YNNKEL (reference sequence). V shed 1 base and J shed 9 bases, with 12 bases lying between them. The length of the CDR3 is 13 residues. The CDR3 nucleotides are TGTGCCAGCAGCCAAGCGCGGATGACCCAAGCTTTCTTT. This sequence encodes CASSQARMTQAFF. Full variable domain (outside the CDR3, taken from reference TRBV3-1 and TRBJ1-1): DTAVSQTPKYLVTQMGNDKSIKCEQNLGHDTMYWYKQDSKKFLKIMFSYNNKELIINETVPNRFSPKSPDKAHLNLHINSLELGDSAVYFCASSQARMTQAFFGQGTRLTVV.

This clonotype came up a few times. J is TRBJ2-1 and V is TRBV6-1; D is perhaps TRBD1 (7 bases). Germline CDR1 and CDR2: MNHNS and SASEGT. There are 15 residues in the CDR3. The V and J ends lost 6 bases and 4 bases respectively, with 16 bases between them. The CDR3 DNA is TGTGCCAGCAGGGCGACAGGGAGGTTGTACAATGAGCAGTTCTTC. Translated, it gives CASRATGRLYNEQFF.

This clonotype was found a few times. J is TRBJ1-1 and V is TRBV12-3 or TRBV12-4; a weak D match, TRBD1 (6 bases). Trimming pared 3 bases from V and 7 bases from J, leaving 15 bases between. The CDR3 has 14 residues. DNA for the CDR3: TGTGCCAGCAGTTTGTCAGGGGCACTTGGTGAAGCTTTCTTT. Amino acids: CASSLSGALGEAFF.

About this clonotype: A much larger clone is a single base away; this may be a read error. This chain links TRBV12-3 or TRBV12-4 with TRBJ2-1; tentative D call: TRBD1 (6 bases). The CDR3 is 14 amino acids. The CDR3 reads CASSFGQIYDEQFF. The CDR3 nucleotides read TGTGCCAGCAGCTTCGGACAGATCTACGATGAGCAGTTCTTC.

The sample holds many counts of this clonotype. The chain joins TRBV27 to TRBJ2-7, with 12 bases matching TRBD2. This CDR3 is 21 amino acids long. Looked up from germline, CDR1 is MNHEY and CDR2 is SMNVEV (reference sequence). V was clipped by 3 bases and J by 2 bases; unmatched bases: 20. In DNA form, the CDR3 reads TGTGCCAGCAGTTTTCAAGCTCCGCCAGGTTCTGCTAGCGGGAGGGCCTACGAGCAGTACTTC. Amino acid sequence: CASSFQAPPGSASGRAYEQYF.

This clonotype came up a few times. The rearrangement uses TRBV7-2 and TRBJ2-3; D could derive from TRBD1 or TRBD2 (7 bases each). The CDR3 totals 16 residues. The germline V gene encodes CDR1 SGHTA and CDR2 FQGNSA. Trimming took off 3 bases at V and 9 bases at J, with 22 bases between the two ends. DNA for the CDR3: TGTGCCAGCAGCTTGCAGGGGGGGAGTGTGGGAGACACGCAGTATTTT. It specifies CASSLQGGSVGDTQYF.

This clonotype was counted only a few times. CDR3 amino acids: CASSPDSGGFTDTQYF. The CDR3 bases are TGTGCCAGTAGCCCGGACAGCGGGGGGTTCACAGATACGCAGTATTTT. The chain combines TRBV19 with TRBJ2-3, with 9 nucleotides matching TRBD2. Trimming cost V 6 bases and J 2 bases; bases outside gene matches: 9. CDR1 is LNHDA, CDR2 SQIVND, per germline (reference sequence). The CDR3 totals 16 residues.

This clonotype was observed at least ten times. The rearrangement uses TRBV9 and TRBJ1-4; a possible D gene is TRBD1 (6 bases). V was trimmed by 1 base and J by 5 bases, leaving 12 bases between them. CDR3 length: 15 amino acids. In germline, CDR1 is SGDLS, CDR2 YYNGEE. The CDR3: CASSVSPTGNEKLFF. DNA for the CDR3: TGTGCCAGCAGCGTATCGCCCACAGGGAATGAAAAACTGTTTTTT. Together with reference TRBV9 and TRBJ1-4, the CDR3 gives the full variable domain: DSGVTQTPKHLITATGQRVTLRCSPRSGDLSVYWYQQSLDQGLQFLIQYYNGEERAKGNILERFSAQQFPDLHSELNLSSLELGDSALYFCASSVSPTGNEKLFFGSGTQLSVL.

V is TRBV5-1 and J is TRBJ2-2, with TRBD1 identical over 10 bases. V was pared by 0 bases and J by 6 bases, with 5 bases of the junction left unmatched. Per germline, CDR1 SGHRS and CDR2 YFSETQ. The CDR3 sequence is 16 residues long. Here the CDR3 DNA reads TGCGCCAGCAGCTTGGGACAGGGGGCGTCCGCCGGGGAGCTGTTTTTT. Residues: CASSLGQGASAGELFF.